This T cell receptor beta chain was captured in a study of blood T cell repertoires in COVID-19. Study-level information: The study drew acute and convalescent COVID-19 samples from the United States, Italy and Spain.

With 2 bases removed from V and 0 bases from J, the gap between germline ends came to 6 bases. Germline assignment: CDR1 SGHDT and CDR2 YYEEEE. The length of the CDR3 is 15 residues. Original processing notes: Estimated nucleated cell counts came from reference gene primer amplification. Data came from immunoSEQ multiplex PCR; TCRdb stores just in-frame clones and leaves some out. Clone size and V and J calls were adopted from that table, with D and trimming inferred from the DNA. The sample carries 120,000 to 150,000 clones, around 91% recorded once. The TCR was taken from a man in his late teens or twenties with COVID-19, enrolled during active disease. The source material was peripheral blood. The chain uses TRBV5-6 and TRBJ1-6; no clear D. The CDR3 DNA is TGTGCCAGCAGCTTTCACAGCTCCTATAATTCACCCCTCCACTTT. Translated: CASSFHSSYNSPLHF.